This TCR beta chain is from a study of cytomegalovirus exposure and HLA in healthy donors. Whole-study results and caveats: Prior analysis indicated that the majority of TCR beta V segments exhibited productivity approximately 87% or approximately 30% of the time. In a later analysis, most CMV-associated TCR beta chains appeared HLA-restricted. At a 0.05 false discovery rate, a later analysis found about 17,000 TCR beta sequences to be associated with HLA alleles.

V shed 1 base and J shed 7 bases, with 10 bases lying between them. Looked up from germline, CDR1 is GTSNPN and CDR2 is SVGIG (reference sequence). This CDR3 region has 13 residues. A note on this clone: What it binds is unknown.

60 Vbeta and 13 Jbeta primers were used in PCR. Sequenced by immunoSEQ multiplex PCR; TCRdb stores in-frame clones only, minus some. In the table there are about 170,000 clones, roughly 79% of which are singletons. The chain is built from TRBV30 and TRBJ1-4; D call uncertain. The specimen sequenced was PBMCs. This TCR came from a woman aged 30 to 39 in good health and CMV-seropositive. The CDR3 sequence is CAWSGGGSEKLFF. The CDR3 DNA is TGTGCCTGGAGTGGGGGAGGTAGTGAAAAACTGTTTTTT.